The 28 T cell receptor beta chains reported below all come from one sample, sequenced in a study of blood T cell repertoires in COVID-19. Generated by immunoSEQ multiplex PCR, the TCRdb table keeps only in-frame clones and is missing some. The sample contains about 180,000 clones, about 80% of which appear only once. The source material was peripheral blood. The receptors originated from a man aged 70-80 years with active or convalescent COVID-19.

CDR3 protein: CASRSFWGYTF. The CDR3 DNA is TGTGCCAGCAGGAGCTTTTGGGGCTACACCTTC. The genes are TRBV6-5 and TRBJ1-2; D gene ambiguous. Germline V gives CDR1 MNHEY, CDR2 SVGAGI. V was trimmed by 6 bases and J by 8 bases, leaving 10 bases between them. This CDR3 region has 11 residues.

The J gene is TRBJ2-5, the V gene TRBV9; TRBD2 aligns across 7 bases. With 1 base clipped from V and 3 bases from J, the junction kept 3 bases outside the gene matches. This CDR3 contains 14 residues. Germline V lookup: CDR1 SGDLS, CDR2 YYNGEE. The CDR3 nucleotides read TGTGCCAGCAGCGTATCCAGCGGGGAAGAGACCCAGTACTTC. Encoded protein: CASSVSSGEETQYF.

This sequence joins TRBV4-1 and TRBJ1-1, with 7 bases identical to TRBD1. V shed 1 base and J 14 bases; nucleotides not matched to a gene: 10. The germline V gene has CDR1 MGHRA and CDR2 YSYEKL. The CDR3 has 13 residues. CDR3 region: CASSQASGGERFF. DNA for the CDR3: TGCGCCAGCAGCCAAGCGTCAGGGGGTGAGCGCTTCTTT.

The V call is TRBV29-1, the J call TRBJ2-3, with 8 nucleotides matching TRBD1. The CDR3 runs 15 residues. Germline values: CDR1 SQVTM, CDR2 ANQGSEA. V gave up 7 bases and J gave up 1 base; unmatched junction bases: 10. This CDR3 reads CSASPPGQGTDTQYF. For the CDR3, the DNA is TGCAGCGCCTCCCCCCCGGGACAGGGCACAGATACGCAGTATTTT.

To note about this clone: One end of the junction does not line up with germline, which may come from a read error. This chain links TRBV4-1 with TRBJ1-6; weak D call: TRBD1 (5 bases). This CDR3 comprises 16 residues. Germline loops: CDR1 MGHRA, CDR2 YSYEKL. The CDR3 is CASSQDDDSTTLPLHF. CDR3 nucleotides: TGCGCCAGCAGTCAAGACGATGACAGTACAACTTTACCCCTCCACTTT.

This clone was seen a single time. V usage is TRBV19 and J usage is TRBJ1-3, with 8 positions matching TRBD1. V shed 5 bases and J 3 bases; nucleotides not matched to a gene: 6. CDR3 length: 15 residues. Germline CDR1 reads LNHDA; CDR2 reads SQIVND (reference sequence). CDR3 amino acids: CASSPRTGYGNTIYF. CDR3 nucleotides: TGTGCCAGTAGTCCAAGGACAGGGTATGGAAACACCATATATTTT.

The chain couples TRBV6-5 to TRBJ2-3; no clear D gene. CDR1 and CDR2 (germline): MNHEY, SVGAGI. The CDR3 loop spans 14 amino acids. The V end lost 7 bases, the J end lost 3 bases, and 14 bases lay between the germline ends. The CDR3 spells CASKGQRTTDTQYF. The CDR3 DNA is TGTGCCAGCAAAGGTCAGCGTACAACAGATACGCAGTATTTT.

The J gene is TRBJ1-1, the V gene TRBV14; no firm D call. The V end lost 1 base, the J end lost 3 bases, and 9 bases lay between the germline ends. CDR1 SGHDN and CDR2 FVKESK come from the germline V gene. The CDR3 runs 14 residues. The CDR3 DNA is TGTGCCAGCAGCCAAGCTGGCAGATACACTGAAGCTTTCTTT. The encoded protein is CASSQAGRYTEAFF.

J is TRBJ2-1 and V is TRBV27, with 9 bases identical to TRBD1. Germline values: CDR1 MNHEY, CDR2 SMNVEV (reference sequence). V shed 3 bases and J 8 bases; nucleotides not matched to a gene: 8. CDR3 length equals 15 residues. The DNA for the CDR3 is TGTGCCAGCAGTTTGGGGGGACAGGGACTCTATGAGCAGTTCTTC. Protein sequence: CASSLGGQGLYEQFF.

CDR3 bases: TGTGCCAGCAGCCACCCGGGGAGTGGCGAGACCCAGTACTTC. Its translation is CASSHPGSGETQYF. The V and J genes are TRBV7-6 and TRBJ2-5; TRBD2 might be the D (5 bases). There are 14 residues in the CDR3. V lost 5 bases and J 5 bases, leaving 15 bases between the germline ends. Germline V lookup: CDR1 SGHVS, CDR2 FNYEAQ.

This clone was detected ten times or more. This sequence joins TRBV7-6 and TRBJ1-4, with 8 positions matching TRBD1. Per germline, CDR1 SGHVS and CDR2 FNYEAQ. With V trimmed by 4 bases and J by 2 bases, 15 bases remained unmatched. CDR3 length: 19 amino acids. CDR3 nucleotide sequence: TGTGCCAGCAGCTCCGTTCAGGGGGCGGCGATGGGGACTAATGAAAAACTGTTTTTT. Translating it yields CASSSVQGAAMGTNEKLFF. Combining the CDR3 with reference TRBV7-6 and TRBJ1-4 gives the whole variable domain GAGVSQSPRYKVTKRGQDVALRCDPISGHVSLYWYRQALGQGPEFLTYFNYEAQQDKSGLPNDRFSAERPEGSISTLTIQRTEQRDSAMYRCASSSVQGAAMGTNEKLFFGSGTQLSVL.

This rearrangement joins TRBV6-5 to TRBJ1-2; possibly TRBD1 for D (5 bases). Germline V gives CDR1 MNHEY, CDR2 SVGAGI. The ends were cut back, 7 bases at V and 7 bases at J, with 19 bases in the middle. The CDR3 is 14 amino acids. The CDR3 loop reads CASNLAQGSGGYTF. CDR3 coding DNA: TGTGCCAGCAACCTGGCGCAGGGTAGTGGTGGCTACACCTTC.

The rearrangement uses TRBV2 and TRBJ1-1; D unresolved. V was pared by 7 bases and J by 1 base, with 7 bases between. CDR1 and CDR2 (germline): SNHLY, FYNNEI. The CDR3 runs 12 residues. CDR3 in amino acids: CASTGQNTEAFF. CDR3 nucleotide sequence: TGTGCCAGCACTGGGCAGAACACTGAAGCTTTCTTT.

This rearrangement joins TRBV11-3 to TRBJ1-3, with 8 positions matching TRBD1. With 6 bases clipped from V and 0 bases from J, the junction kept 10 bases outside the gene matches. CDR3 length: 17 amino acids. Per the germline V gene, CDR1 is SGHNT and CDR2 is YENEEA. CDR3 sequence (DNA): TGTGCCAGCAGTGCCAAGGACAGGGCTTACTCTGGAAACACCATATATTTT. Protein: CASSAKDRAYSGNTIYF.

This rearrangement joins TRBV29-1 to TRBJ2-7; the match to TRBD2 covers 7 bases. The CDR3 is 16 amino acids. V trimming: 0 bases; J trimming: 2 bases; junction bases outside the gene matches: 10. Germline V gene lookup returns CDR1 SQVTM and CDR2 ANQGSEA. The CDR3 loop is CSVEDRSGAGAYEQYF. CDR3 sequence (DNA): TGCAGCGTTGAAGATCGGAGCGGTGCGGGGGCCTACGAGCAGTACTTC.

The V call is TRBV10-3, the J call TRBJ1-1; a possible D gene is TRBD1 (6 bases). Germline V gene lookup returns CDR1 ENHRY and CDR2 SYGVKD. The CDR3 is 13 amino acids. V was shortened by 5 bases and J by 4 bases, with 11 bases between the two germline ends. CDR3 in DNA: TGTGCCATCAGTAACAGGGAGGGCACTGAAGCTTTCTTT. Amino acid sequence: CAISNREGTEAFF.

The gene calls are TRBV19 and TRBJ1-5; tentative D call: TRBD1 (5 bases). CDR1 is LNHDA, CDR2 SQIVND, per germline (reference sequence). V lost 1 base to trimming and J lost 7 bases, with 8 bases between them. The CDR3 is 13 residues long. The CDR3 sequence is CASSIAGQQPQHF. The CDR3 DNA reads TGTGCCAGTAGTATAGCAGGGCAACAGCCCCAGCATTTT. Full variable domain (rest looked up from reference TRBV19 and TRBJ1-5): DGGITQSPKYLFRKEGQNVTLSCEQNLNHDAMYWYRQDPGQGLRLIYYSQIVNDFQKGDIAEGYSVSREKKESFPLTVTSAQKNPTAFYLCASSIAGQQPQHFGDGTRLSIL.

The chain couples TRBV15 to TRBJ2-2; 10 bases line up with TRBD1. This CDR3 is 16 amino acids long. Trimming at V came to 0 bases and at J to 7 bases, leaving 5 bases not matched to a gene. Germline V CDR1 and CDR2: LNHNV, YYDKDF (reference sequence). The CDR3 DNA sequence: TGTGCCACCAGCAGAGATCGGACAGGGGGTAACGGGGAGCTGTTTTTT. Translated, it gives CATSRDRTGGNGELFF.

DNA for the CDR3: TGTGCCAGCAGCCCACAGGGGGCAAGGATGGGGACCGGGGAGCTGTTTTTT. Translated: CASSPQGARMGTGELFF. The V call is TRBV7-2, the J call TRBJ2-2; 9 positions match TRBD1. J gave up 5 bases and V 5 bases, and 12 bases lay outside the gene matches. CDR3 length: 17 amino acids. Per germline, CDR1 SGHTA and CDR2 FQGNSA.

This chain links TRBV2 with TRBJ2-7, with 9 positions matching TRBD1. The CDR3 covers 15 residues. V was clipped by 5 bases and J by 6 bases; unmatched bases: 11. Germline lookup yields CDR1 SNHLY and CDR2 FYNNEI. In DNA form, the CDR3 reads TGTGCCAGCAGTCGTACCGGGACAGGGAATAGCGAGCAGTACTTC. Translated, it gives CASSRTGTGNSEQYF.

This clone was seen once. V gene TRBV21-1 combines with J gene TRBJ2-7; TRBD1 is taken as the D call from the table, unchecked against the DNA. TRBV21-1 is a recognized pseudogene. The CDR3 runs 19 residues. The CDR3, as DNA: TGTGCCAGCAGCAAAGATCGTAACGGGTGGGGCCAACCAACCTACGAGCAGTACTTC. Encoded protein: CASSKDRNGWGQPTYEQYF.

This clone was counted between two and nine times. The chain couples TRBV5-8 to TRBJ1-2, with no clear D. CDR3 size: 10 residues. V was cut by 4 bases and J by 8 bases, with 6 bases left in between. Germline CDR1 SGHTS, CDR2 YDEGEE. The CDR3 reads CASSEYGYTF. The CDR3 nucleotides are TGTGCCAGCAGCGAGTACGGCTACACCTTC.

The CDR3 DNA follows: TGTGCCAGCAGCTTAGCGGTCGGGGGGGCTGGGCCAGATACGCAGTATTTT. Translating it yields CASSLAVGGAGPDTQYF. The chain carries TRBV7-2 and TRBJ2-3; 8 nucleotides align to TRBD2. The CDR3 length is 17 residues. J was trimmed by 4 bases and V by 0 bases; bases with no gene match: 9. Germline V gene data show CDR1 as SGHTA and CDR2 as FQGNSA.

The CDR3: CSVGGGAGANVLTF. CDR3 DNA sequence: TGCAGCGTTGGAGGGGGCGCTGGGGCCAACGTCCTGACTTTC. This chain uses TRBV29-1 with TRBJ2-6, with 7 positions matching TRBD1. Germline V CDR1 and CDR2: SQVTM, ANQGSEA. J was trimmed by 2 bases and V by 4 bases; bases with no gene match: 2. The CDR3 sequence is 14 residues long.

The table lists this clone with a few counts. The chain joins TRBV7-9 to TRBJ2-6, with TRBD2 matching 7 bases. Trimming at V came to 5 bases and at J to 4 bases, leaving 2 bases not matched to a gene. This CDR3 has 14 residues. Germline CDR1 is SEHNR and CDR2 is FQNEAQ (reference sequence). The CDR3 nucleotides read TGTGCCAGCAGCCGGGAGGCGGGGGCCAACGTCCTGACTTTC. Its translation is CASSREAGANVLTF.

This clone was picked up a small number of times. V is TRBV7-9 and J is TRBJ2-3, with a weak D call TRBD1 (6 bases). V lost 6 bases and J lost 1, with 20 bases in between. CDR1 and CDR2 (germline): SEHNR, FQNEAQ (reference sequence). CDR3 size: 17 residues. The CDR3 DNA sequence: TGTGCCAGCAGTCCCTATCTAACAGGGTTTCGCACAGATACGCAGTATTTT. It translates to CASSPYLTGFRTDTQYF.

The chain recombines TRBV12-5 with TRBJ2-7; possible D gene TRBD1, 5 bases. In germline, CDR1 is LGHNT, CDR2 FRNRAP. The CDR3 is 13 amino acids. Trimming left V 3 bases short and J 2 bases short, with 8 bases between. As DNA, the CDR3 is TGTGCTAGTGGTTTCTGGACAACCTACGAGCAGTACTTC. It translates to CASGFWTTYEQYF.

This chain links TRBV5-6 with TRBJ2-5, with a weak D call TRBD2 (6 bases). The V end was cut by 2 bases, the J end by 1 base, with 12 bases between. The CDR3 extends over 15 amino acids. CDR1 and CDR2 from the germline V gene are SGHDT and YYEEEE. The CDR3 reads CASSLGGVGQETQYF. The CDR3 DNA reads TGTGCCAGCAGCTTAGGAGGGGTGGGCCAAGAGACCCAGTACTTC.